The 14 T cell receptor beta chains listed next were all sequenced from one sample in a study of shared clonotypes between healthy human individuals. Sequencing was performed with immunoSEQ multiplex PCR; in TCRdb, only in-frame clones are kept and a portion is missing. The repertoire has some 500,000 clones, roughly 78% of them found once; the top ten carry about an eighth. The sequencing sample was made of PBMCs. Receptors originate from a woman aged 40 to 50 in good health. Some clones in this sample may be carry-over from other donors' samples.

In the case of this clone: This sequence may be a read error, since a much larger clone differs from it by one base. DNA for the CDR3: TGTGCCTGGAGTACCGGGACACTAAATCAGCCCCAGTATTTT. Its translation: CAWSTGTLNQPQYF. The chain couples TRBV30 to TRBJ1-5; D possibly corresponds to TRBD1 (6 bases). The DNA end is more similar to TRBJ2-3, so the J call may be wrong. The CDR3 has 14 amino acids. The V gene's germline CDR1 is GTSNPN and CDR2 SVGIG (reference sequence).

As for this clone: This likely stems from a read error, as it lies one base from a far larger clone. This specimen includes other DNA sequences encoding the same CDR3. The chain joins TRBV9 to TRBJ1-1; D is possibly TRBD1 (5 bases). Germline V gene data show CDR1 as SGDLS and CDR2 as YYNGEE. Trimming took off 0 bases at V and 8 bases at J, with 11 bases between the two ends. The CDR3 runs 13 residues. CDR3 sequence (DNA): TGTGCCAGCAGCGTAGGATCGGGGACCGAAGCTTTCTTT. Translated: CASSVGSGTEAFF. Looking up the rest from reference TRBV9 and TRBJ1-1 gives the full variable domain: DSGVTQTPKHLITATGQRVTLRCSPRSGDLSVYWYQQSLDQGLQFLIQYYNGEERAKGNILERFSAQQFPDLHSELNLSSLELGDSALYFCASSVGSGTEAFFGQGTRLTVV.

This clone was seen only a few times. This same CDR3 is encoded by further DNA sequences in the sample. In DNA form, the CDR3 reads TGTGCCAGCAGTTTTGGGACTAGCGGGACCGGGGAGCTGTTTTTT. Translated, it gives CASSFGTSGTGELFF. The chain has TRBV28 and TRBJ2-2; TRBD2 matches at 12 bases. Looked up from germline, CDR1 is MDHEN and CDR2 is SYDVKM. The CDR3 consists of 15 residues. The trim removed 3 bases at V and 5 bases at J, leaving 1 base unmatched. Full variable domain (outside the CDR3, taken from reference TRBV28 and TRBJ2-2): DVKVTQSSRYLVKRTGEKVFLECVQDMDHENMFWYRQDPGLGLRLIYFSYDVKMKEKGDIPEGYSVSREKKERFSLILESASTNQTSMYLCASSFGTSGTGELFFGEGSRLTVL.

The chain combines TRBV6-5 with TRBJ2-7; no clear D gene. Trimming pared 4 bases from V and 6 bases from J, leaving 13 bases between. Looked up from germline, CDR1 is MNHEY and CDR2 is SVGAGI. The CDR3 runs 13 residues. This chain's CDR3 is CASSSTHTSEQYF. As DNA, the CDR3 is TGTGCCAGCAGTTCTACCCACACCTCCGAGCAGTACTTC.

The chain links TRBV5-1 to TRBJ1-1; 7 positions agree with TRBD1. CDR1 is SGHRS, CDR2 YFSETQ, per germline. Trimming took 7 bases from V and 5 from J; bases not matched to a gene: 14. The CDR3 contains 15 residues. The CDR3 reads CASAEFRGKGTEAFF. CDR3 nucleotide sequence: TGCGCCAGCGCAGAGTTCAGGGGGAAGGGTACTGAAGCTTTCTTT.

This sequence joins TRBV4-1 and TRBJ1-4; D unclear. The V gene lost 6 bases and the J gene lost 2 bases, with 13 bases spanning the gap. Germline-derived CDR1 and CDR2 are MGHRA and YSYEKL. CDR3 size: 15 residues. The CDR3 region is CASRPSGLTNEKLFF. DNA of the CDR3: TGCGCCAGCAGGCCTAGTGGGCTCACTAATGAAAAACTGTTTTTT.

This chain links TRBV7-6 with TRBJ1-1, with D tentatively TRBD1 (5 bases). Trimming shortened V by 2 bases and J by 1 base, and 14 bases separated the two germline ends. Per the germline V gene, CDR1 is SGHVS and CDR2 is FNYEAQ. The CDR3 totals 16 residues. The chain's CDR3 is CASSLRSGRANTEAFF. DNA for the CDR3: TGTGCCAGCAGCTTAAGGTCGGGGCGGGCGAACACTGAAGCTTTCTTT.

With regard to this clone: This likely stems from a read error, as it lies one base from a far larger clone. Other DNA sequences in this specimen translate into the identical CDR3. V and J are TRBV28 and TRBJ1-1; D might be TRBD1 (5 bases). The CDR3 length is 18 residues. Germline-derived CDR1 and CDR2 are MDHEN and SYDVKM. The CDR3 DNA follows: TGTGCCAGCAGTTTACCTACCTCCACTAGGGGCGCGGTCACTGAAGCCTTCTTT. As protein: CASSLPTSTRGAVTEAFF.

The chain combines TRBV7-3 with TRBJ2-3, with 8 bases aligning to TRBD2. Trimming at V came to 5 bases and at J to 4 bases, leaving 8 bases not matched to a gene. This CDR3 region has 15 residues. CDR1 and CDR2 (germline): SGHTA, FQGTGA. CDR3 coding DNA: TGTGCCAGCAGCCCAGGACTAGCCGGTGCAGATACGCAGTATTTT. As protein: CASSPGLAGADTQYF.

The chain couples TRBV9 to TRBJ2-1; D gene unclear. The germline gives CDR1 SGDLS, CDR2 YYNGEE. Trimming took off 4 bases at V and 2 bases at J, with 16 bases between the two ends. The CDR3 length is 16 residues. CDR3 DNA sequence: TGTGCCAGCAGCCCCCCCGGACCCCGGGCCTACAATGAGCAGTTCTTC. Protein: CASSPPGPRAYNEQFF.

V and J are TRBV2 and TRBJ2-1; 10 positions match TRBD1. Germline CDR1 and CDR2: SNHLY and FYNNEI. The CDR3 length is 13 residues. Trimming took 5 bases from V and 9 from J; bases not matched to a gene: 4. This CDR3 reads CASSRQGASEQFF. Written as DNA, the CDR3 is TGTGCCAGCAGTCGACAGGGGGCATCTGAGCAGTTCTTC.

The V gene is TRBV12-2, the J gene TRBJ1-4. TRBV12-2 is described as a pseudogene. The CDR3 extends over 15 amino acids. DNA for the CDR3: TGTGCAAGTCGCTTACTTGAATTAGCGCAGGAAAAACTGTTTTTT. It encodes CASRLLELAQEKLFF.

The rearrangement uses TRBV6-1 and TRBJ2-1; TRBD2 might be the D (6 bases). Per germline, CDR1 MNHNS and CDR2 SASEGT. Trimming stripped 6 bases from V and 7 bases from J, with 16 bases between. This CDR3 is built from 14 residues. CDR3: CASRGGTTQNEQFF. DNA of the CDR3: TGTGCCAGCAGGGGGGGTACTACCCAAAATGAGCAGTTCTTC.

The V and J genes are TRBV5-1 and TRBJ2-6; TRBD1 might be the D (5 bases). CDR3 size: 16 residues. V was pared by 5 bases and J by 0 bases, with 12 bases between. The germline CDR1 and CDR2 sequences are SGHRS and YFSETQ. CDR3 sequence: CASRPDTGSGANVLTF. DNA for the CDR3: TGCGCCAGCAGACCGGACACGGGCTCTGGGGCCAACGTCCTGACTTTC.